These 31 T cell receptor beta chains came from one sample sequenced in a study of T cells in Graves' hyperthyroidism and ophthalmopathy. Amplification of TCR beta CDR3 regions was performed using RNA transcripts as template. Initially, a first-round RT-PCR of the TCR CDR3 employed the HTBI primer set. MiXCR, applied by TCRdb to the multiplex PCR reads, yields one record per CDR3 protein. The sample carries 600,000 to 700,000 distinct CDR3 sequences, roughly 15% recorded once. Sequencing was carried out using blood. The receptors shown here come from a woman aged 40 to 55 with Graves' ophthalmopathy.

A few counts support this clonotype. The V call is TRBV20-1, the J call TRBJ2-6; D is unclear. Between the trimmed V and J ends, which lost 5 bases and 2 bases, there was a span of 4 bases. From germline, CDR1 is DFQATT and CDR2 SNEGSKA (reference sequence). This CDR3 region has 12 residues. The CDR3 loop is CSAFPGANVLTF. The CDR3, as DNA: TGCAGTGCTTTCCCTGGGGCCAACGTCCTGACTTTC.

The count of this clonotype is one. This chain connects TRBV18 to TRBJ2-7; possibly TRBD2 for D (5 bases). The V and J ends lost 3 bases and 7 bases respectively, with 16 bases between them. The CDR3 covers 14 residues. Germline CDR1 reads KGHSH; CDR2 reads LQKENI. The CDR3 DNA sequence: TGTGCCAGCTCACCTATGGACGGACCGGGGGAGCAGTACTTC. It encodes CASSPMDGPGEQYF.

Ten or more counts support this clonotype. The gene calls are TRBV6-1 and TRBJ2-6; D uncertain. The CDR3 covers 15 residues. Trimming took 0 bases from V and 1 from J, leaving 4 bases between them. The germline gives CDR1 MNHNS, CDR2 SASEGT. The CDR3 DNA follows: TGTGCCAGCAGTGAAGCGGGGTCTGGGGCCAACGTCCTGACTTTC. Its protein is CASSEAGSGANVLTF.

Ten or more counts support this clonotype. V is TRBV12-3 or TRBV12-4 and J is TRBJ2-7, with D perhaps matching TRBD2 (6 bases). The length of the CDR3 is 15 residues. V dropped 5 bases and J dropped 0 bases, with 14 bases sitting between them. CDR3 loop: CASSLGTPSSYEQYF. The CDR3 DNA reads TGTGCCAGCAGTCTCGGGACTCCTAGCTCCTACGAGCAGTACTTC.

The gene calls are TRBV5-6 and TRBJ1-1; no clear D. Per germline, CDR1 SGHDT and CDR2 YYEEEE. This CDR3 is built from 14 residues. The V end lost 0 bases, the J end lost 3 bases, and 9 bases lay between the germline ends. CDR3 nucleotide sequence: TGTGCCAGCAGCTTGGGGCATGGAGACACTGAAGCTTTCTTT. It codes for CASSLGHGDTEAFF.

This clonotype was seen a handful of times. V gene TRBV5-4 combines with J gene TRBJ2-7, with 12 positions matching TRBD2. Germline CDR1 is SGHNT and CDR2 is YYREEE (reference sequence). This CDR3 has 16 residues. After removal of 2 bases from V and 6 bases from J, the junction contained 9 bases not matched to a gene. CDR3 in DNA: TGTGCCAGCAGCTTAACCCAGACTAGCGGGAGAATCGAGCAGTACTTC. Translated: CASSLTQTSGRIEQYF.

This clonotype was seen many times. The chain has TRBV28 and TRBJ1-2, with D unresolved. The CDR3 runs 13 residues. Trimming shortened V by 5 bases and J by 8 bases, and 15 bases separated the two germline ends. Germline V gene lookup returns CDR1 MDHEN and CDR2 SYDVKM. CDR3 in DNA: TGTGCCAGCAGTCTTTCCCCGAAAGGAGGCTACACCTTC. It translates to CASSLSPKGGYTF.

This clonotype was detected many times. The CDR3 loop reads CASMLPRGGYTF. The CDR3 DNA is TGTGCCAGTATGCTACCGAGAGGAGGCTACACCTTC. The chain is built from TRBV19 and TRBJ1-2, with D unclear. CDR1 and CDR2 (germline): LNHDA, SQIVND (reference sequence). Deletions cut 7 bases from V and 8 bases from J, with 14 bases between. CDR3 length equals 12 residues.

The chain joins TRBV27 to TRBJ2-2; a possible D gene is TRBD1 (6 bases). This CDR3 region has 16 residues. V dropped 6 bases and J dropped 0 bases, with 14 bases sitting between them. The germline CDR1 and CDR2 sequences are MNHEY and SMNVEV (reference sequence). Here the CDR3 reads CASRTGSFANTGELFF. In DNA, the CDR3 is TGTGCCAGCAGAACAGGGAGTTTCGCGAACACCGGGGAGCTGTTTTTT.

The chain couples TRBV10-3 to TRBJ2-2; 11 nucleotides line up with TRBD1. Trimming cost V 9 bases and J 0 bases; bases outside gene matches: 3. The CDR3 totals 15 residues. Per germline, CDR1 ENHRY and CDR2 SYGVKD. The CDR3 loop reads CAIGQGATNTGELFF. In nucleotides, the CDR3 is TGTGCCATTGGACAGGGGGCAACGAACACCGGGGAGCTGTTTTTT.

This clonotype has a count of ten or more. V and J are TRBV2 and TRBJ2-2; 10 bases agree with TRBD2. The J segment lost 6 bases and the V segment lost 8 bases, leaving 12 bases of the junction unmatched. CDR3 size: 16 residues. The germline V gene has CDR1 SNHLY and CDR2 FYNNEI. CDR3 amino acids: CASAPVGTSVSGELFF. The CDR3 DNA reads TGTGCCAGCGCCCCTGTCGGGACTAGCGTCTCCGGGGAGCTGTTTTTT.

This clonotype was recorded at least ten times. Possible read error: a much larger clone is one base away. This rearrangement joins TRBV6-1 to TRBJ2-5, with 7 bases that match TRBD2. Germline V gene data show CDR1 as MNHNS and CDR2 as SASEGT. The length of the CDR3 is 15 residues. The CDR3: CASSTAGAGQGTQYF. DNA of the CDR3: TGTGCCAGCAGTACCGCGGGAGCGGGGCAAGGGACCCAGTACTTC.

This clonotype was recorded a few times. The gene calls are TRBV27 and TRBJ1-2; 8 positions match TRBD1. The CDR3 length is 15 residues. The J segment lost 4 bases and the V segment lost 5 bases, leaving 9 bases of the junction unmatched. The germline gives CDR1 MNHEY, CDR2 SMNVEV (reference sequence). CDR3 sequence: CASSKHQGAFYGYTF. CDR3 nucleotides: TGTGCCAGCAGTAAACACCAGGGGGCTTTCTATGGCTACACCTTC.

This clonotype was seen repeatedly, ten times or more. The chain couples TRBV20-1 to TRBJ2-7; 7 bases line up with TRBD2. Looked up from germline, CDR1 is DFQATT and CDR2 is SNEGSKA (reference sequence). The CDR3 consists of 14 residues. V shed 6 bases, J shed 2 bases, and the junction held 10 bases outside the gene matches. The CDR3: CSAQALTSTYEQYF. CDR3 bases: TGCAGTGCCCAAGCCCTGACTAGCACCTACGAGCAGTACTTC.

The chain carries TRBV20-1 and TRBJ2-2; TRBD1 aligns across 7 bases. Germline V gene data show CDR1 as DFQATT and CDR2 as SNEGSKA (reference sequence). V trimming: 0 bases; J trimming: 1 base; junction bases outside the gene matches: 14. The CDR3 spans 19 residues. CDR3 in DNA: TGCAGTGCTAGAGACCCGGGACAGTCTATTTTCCTGAACACCGGGGAGCTGTTTTTT. This sequence encodes CSARDPGQSIFLNTGELFF.

The chain has TRBV28 and TRBJ2-4; 7 bases agree with TRBD1. The CDR3 totals 13 residues. With 8 bases clipped from V and 6 bases from J, the junction kept 7 bases outside the gene matches. The germline gives CDR1 MDHEN, CDR2 SYDVKM. As DNA, the CDR3 is TGTGCCAGCGGGCCGGGACAGAGAAACATTCAGTACTTC. It translates to CASGPGQRNIQYF.

This clonotype was detected many times. A junction end diverges from the germline sequence, so it may reflect a read error. The V and J genes are TRBV20-1 and TRBJ2-7; D unclear. This CDR3 spans 10 amino acids. Germline V gene data show CDR1 as DFQATT and CDR2 as SNEGSKA (reference sequence). The CDR3 bases are TGCAGTGCTATGGCCTACGGGCAGTACTTC. Encoded protein: CSAMAYGQYF.

This clonotype was counted at least ten times. The chain is built from TRBV12-3 or TRBV12-4 and TRBJ2-7; D might be TRBD2 (6 bases). The CDR3 extends over 15 amino acids. V dropped 3 bases and J dropped 2 bases, with 14 bases sitting between them. Here the CDR3 DNA reads TGTGCCAGCAGTTTCTCCTCTAGCGCAACCTACGAGCAGTACTTC. Its protein product is CASSFSSSATYEQYF.

This clonotype was seen repeatedly, ten times or more. V usage is TRBV28 and J usage is TRBJ1-2; D remains unclear. Germline CDR1 reads MDHEN; CDR2 reads SYDVKM. Trimming removed 5 bases from V and 8 bases from J, with 18 bases in between. The CDR3 spans 14 residues. As DNA, the CDR3 is TGTGCCAGCAGTCCCGGTTTTACACAAGGAGGCTACACCTTC. Its translation: CASSPGFTQGGYTF.

Only a few counts were recorded for this clonotype. J is TRBJ1-6 and V is TRBV3-1; no clear D. The CDR3 totals 14 residues. With 4 bases removed from V and 5 bases from J, the gap between germline ends came to 9 bases. Germline lookup yields CDR1 LGHDT and CDR2 YNNKEL (reference sequence). CDR3 residues: CASSLQQNNSPLHF. Written as DNA, the CDR3 is TGTGCCAGCAGCCTCCAACAGAATAATTCACCCCTCCACTTT. Variable domain in full (rest from reference TRBV3-1 and TRBJ1-6): DTAVSQTPKYLVTQMGNDKSIKCEQNLGHDTMYWYKQDSKKFLKIMFSYNNKELIINETVPNRFSPKSPDKAHLNLHINSLELGDSAVYFCASSLQQNNSPLHFGNGTRLTVT.

This clonotype was detected many times. The V gene is TRBV6-5, the J gene TRBJ2-7; 7 bases align to TRBD1. CDR1 and CDR2 (germline): MNHEY, SVGAGI. The CDR3 is 14 amino acids. The trim removed 2 bases at V and 4 bases at J, leaving 5 bases unmatched. CDR3 loop: CASSYRGQLYEQYF. The CDR3 DNA is TGTGCCAGCAGTTACAGGGGACAGCTATACGAGCAGTACTTC.

This sequence joins TRBV6-2 or TRBV6-3 and TRBJ1-5, with TRBD1 matching over 9 bases. Germline V gives CDR1 MNHEY, CDR2 SVGEGT. Losses at the gene ends were 6 bases for V and 3 bases for J; bases not matched to a gene: 6. The CDR3 has 15 amino acids. The CDR3: CASRTDRGINQPQHF. CDR3 nucleotides: TGTGCCAGCAGAACCGACAGGGGGATCAATCAGCCCCAGCATTTT.

This clonotype occurred many times. The chain has TRBV6-2 or TRBV6-3 and TRBJ2-7, with D perhaps matching TRBD2 (5 bases). The ends were cut back, 2 bases at V and 3 bases at J, with 11 bases in the middle. Germline V gives CDR1 MNHEY, CDR2 SVGEGT. CDR3 length: 14 amino acids. CDR3 coding DNA: TGTGCCAGCAGTTACCGGGGAACCTACTACGAGCAGTACTTC. Translating gives CASSYRGTYYEQYF.

This chain connects TRBV6-1 to TRBJ1-2; D remains unclear. Germline-derived CDR1 and CDR2 are MNHNS and SASEGT. The CDR3 consists of 15 residues. V was cut by 4 bases and J by 1 base, with 13 bases left in between. Here the CDR3 reads CASSGGSYYNYGYTF. The CDR3 coding sequence is TGTGCCAGCAGTGGCGGGTCATACTATAACTATGGCTACACCTTC.

The chain uses TRBV4-2 and TRBJ2-7; D uncertain. Looked up from germline, CDR1 is LGHNA and CDR2 is YNFKEQ. This CDR3 is built from 13 residues. Deletions cut 4 bases from V and 3 bases from J, with 10 bases between. This chain's CDR3 is CASSPSTDYEQYF. CDR3 bases: TGTGCCAGCAGCCCAAGTACGGACTACGAGCAGTACTTC.

In this sample, this clonotype turned up many times. The V and J genes are TRBV5-1 and TRBJ2-7; 7 bases agree with TRBD1. This CDR3 has 15 amino acids. With V trimmed by 4 bases and J by 2 bases, 9 bases remained unmatched. Germline V gene sequence: CDR1 SGHRS, CDR2 YFSETQ. The DNA of the CDR3 is TGCGCCAGCAGCCCCCGGACAGGAGGAGCCTACGAGCAGTACTTC. This gives the protein CASSPRTGGAYEQYF.

At least ten counts were recorded for this clonotype. This chain joins TRBV6-1 and TRBJ1-3; no clear D gene. The germline V gene has CDR1 MNHNS and CDR2 SASEGT. Trimming pared 4 bases from V and 0 bases from J, leaving 4 bases between. This CDR3 is 13 amino acids long. CDR3: CASSGHSGNTIYF. The CDR3 DNA sequence: TGTGCCAGCAGTGGACACTCTGGAAACACCATATATTTT.

V gene TRBV6-2 or TRBV6-3 combines with J gene TRBJ1-2; the match to TRBD1 covers 7 bases. Trimming at V came to 2 bases and at J to 3 bases, leaving 15 bases not matched to a gene. The CDR3 length is 18 residues. Germline values: CDR1 MNHEY, CDR2 SVGEGT. CDR3 coding DNA: TGTGCCAGCAGTTACCCGAGGACAGGTTCGGGGCTTCACTATGGCTACACCTTC. Its protein product is CASSYPRTGSGLHYGYTF.

In this sample, this clonotype turned up many times. CDR3: CATSDLGDRGYTF. CDR3 bases: TGTGCCACCAGTGATTTGGGGGATAGGGGCTACACCTTC. The chain couples TRBV24-1 to TRBJ1-2; D remains ambiguous. The V end was cut by 0 bases, the J end by 8 bases, with 9 bases between. Germline V gives CDR1 KGHDR, CDR2 SFDVKD. The CDR3 sequence is 13 residues long.

This clonotype was observed a single time. V usage is TRBV19 and J usage is TRBJ1-5; 7 bases fit TRBD1. This CDR3 comprises 15 residues. Germline V gene lookup returns CDR1 LNHDA and CDR2 SQIVND (reference sequence). The trim removed 4 bases at V and 5 bases at J, leaving 8 bases unmatched. CDR3 DNA sequence: TGTGCCAGTAGTACATACAGGGGCGGCTATCAGCCCCAGCATTTT. Protein: CASSTYRGGYQPQHF. The whole variable domain, remainder taken from reference TRBV19 and TRBJ1-5, is DGGITQSPKYLFRKEGQNVTLSCEQNLNHDAMYWYRQDPGQGLRLIYYSQIVNDFQKGDIAEGYSVSREKKESFPLTVTSAQKNPTAFYLCASSTYRGGYQPQHFGDGTRLSIL.

Ten or more counts support this clonotype. The chain uses TRBV7-9 and TRBJ1-2; D gene unclear. Trimming took off 7 bases at V and 6 bases at J, with 12 bases between the two ends. The CDR3 is 12 residues long. The germline CDR1 and CDR2 sequences are SEHNR and FQNEAQ (reference sequence). CDR3 protein: CASNLGSNGYTF. DNA of the CDR3: TGTGCCAGCAACCTGGGAAGTAATGGCTACACCTTC.